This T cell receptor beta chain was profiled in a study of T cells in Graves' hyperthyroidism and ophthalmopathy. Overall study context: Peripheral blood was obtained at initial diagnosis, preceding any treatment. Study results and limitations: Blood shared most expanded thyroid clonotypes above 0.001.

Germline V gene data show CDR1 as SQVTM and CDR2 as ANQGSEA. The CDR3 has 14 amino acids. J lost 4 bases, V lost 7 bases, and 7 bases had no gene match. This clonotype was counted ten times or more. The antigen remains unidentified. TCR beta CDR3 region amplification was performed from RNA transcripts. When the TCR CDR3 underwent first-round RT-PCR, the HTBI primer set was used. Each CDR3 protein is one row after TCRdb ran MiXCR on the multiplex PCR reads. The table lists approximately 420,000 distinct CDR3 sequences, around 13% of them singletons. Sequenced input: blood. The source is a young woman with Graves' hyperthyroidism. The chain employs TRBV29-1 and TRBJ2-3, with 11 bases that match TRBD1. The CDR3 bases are TGCAGCGGTGGACAGGGGGCAGGGGCAGATACGCAGTATTTT. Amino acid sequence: CSGGQGAGADTQYF.